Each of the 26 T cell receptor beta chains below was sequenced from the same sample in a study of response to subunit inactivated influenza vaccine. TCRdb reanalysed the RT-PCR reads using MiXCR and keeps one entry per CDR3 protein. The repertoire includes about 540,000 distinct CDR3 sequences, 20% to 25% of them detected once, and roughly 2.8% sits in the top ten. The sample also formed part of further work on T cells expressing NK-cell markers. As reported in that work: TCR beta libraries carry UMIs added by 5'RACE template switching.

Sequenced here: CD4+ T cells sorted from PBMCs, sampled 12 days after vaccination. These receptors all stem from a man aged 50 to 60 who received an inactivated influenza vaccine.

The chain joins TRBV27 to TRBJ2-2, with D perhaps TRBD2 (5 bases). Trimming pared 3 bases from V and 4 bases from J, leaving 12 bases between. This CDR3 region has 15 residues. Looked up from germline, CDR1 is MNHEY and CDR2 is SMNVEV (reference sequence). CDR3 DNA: TGTGCCAGCAGTTTTCCGGGGAGTCCCACCGGGGAGCTGTTTTTT. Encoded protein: CASSFPGSPTGELFF.

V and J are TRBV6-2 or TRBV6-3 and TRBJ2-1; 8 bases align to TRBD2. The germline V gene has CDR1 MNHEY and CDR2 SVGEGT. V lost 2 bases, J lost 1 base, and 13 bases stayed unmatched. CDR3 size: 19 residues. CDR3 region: CASSYRGRGGSPSYNEQFF. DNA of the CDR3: TGTGCCAGCAGTTACCGGGGCCGCGGGGGGAGCCCTTCCTACAATGAGCAGTTCTTC.

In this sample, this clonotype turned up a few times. The CDR3 reads CASSQDLGNYGYTF. The CDR3 DNA follows: TGTGCCAGCAGCCAAGATCTCGGGAACTATGGCTACACCTTC. The chain combines TRBV3-1 with TRBJ1-2; no reliable D call. The CDR3 extends over 14 amino acids. Trimming shortened V by 0 bases and J by 2 bases, and 7 bases separated the two germline ends. CDR1 is LGHDT and CDR2 is YNNKEL in the germline V gene (reference sequence).

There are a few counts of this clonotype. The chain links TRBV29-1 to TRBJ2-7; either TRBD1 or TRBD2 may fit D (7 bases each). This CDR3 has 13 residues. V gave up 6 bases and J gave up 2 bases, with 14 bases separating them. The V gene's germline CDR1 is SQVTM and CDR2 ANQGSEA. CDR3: CSVKAGQTYEQYF. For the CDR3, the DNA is TGCAGCGTAAAAGCGGGACAGACCTACGAGCAGTACTTC.

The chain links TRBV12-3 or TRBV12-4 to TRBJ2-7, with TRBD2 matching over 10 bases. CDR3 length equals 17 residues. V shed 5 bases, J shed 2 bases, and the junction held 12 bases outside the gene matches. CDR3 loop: CASSPYSSGRGPYEQYF. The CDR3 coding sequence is TGTGCCAGCAGTCCTTATTCTAGCGGGAGAGGCCCCTACGAGCAGTACTTC.

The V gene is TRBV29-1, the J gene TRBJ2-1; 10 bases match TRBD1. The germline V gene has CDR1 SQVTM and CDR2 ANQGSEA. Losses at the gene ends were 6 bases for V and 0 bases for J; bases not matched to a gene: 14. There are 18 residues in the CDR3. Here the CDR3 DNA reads TGCAGCGTGCCCGGGACAGGGGAACCCCTGAGCTCCTACAATGAGCAGTTCTTC. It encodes CSVPGTGEPLSSYNEQFF.

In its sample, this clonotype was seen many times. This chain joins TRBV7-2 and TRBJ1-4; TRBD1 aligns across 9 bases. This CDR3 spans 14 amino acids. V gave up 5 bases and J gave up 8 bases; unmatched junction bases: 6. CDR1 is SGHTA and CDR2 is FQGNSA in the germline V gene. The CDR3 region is CASSQGQGGEKLFF. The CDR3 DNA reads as TGTGCCAGCAGCCAGGGACAGGGTGGCGAAAAACTGTTTTTT.

CDR3 sequence: CSVDRGQTGTQYF. Here the CDR3 DNA reads TGCAGCGTTGACAGGGGTCAAACGGGGACCCAGTACTTC. This sequence joins TRBV29-1 and TRBJ2-5, with D possibly matching TRBD1 (6 bases). V lost 3 bases and J lost 7, with 15 bases in between. Germline-derived CDR1 and CDR2 are SQVTM and ANQGSEA. The CDR3 covers 13 residues.

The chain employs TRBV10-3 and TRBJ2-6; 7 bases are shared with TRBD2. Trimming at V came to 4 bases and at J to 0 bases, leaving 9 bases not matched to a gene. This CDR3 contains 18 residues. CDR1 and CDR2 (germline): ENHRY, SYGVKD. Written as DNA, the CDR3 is TGTGCCATCAGTGCATGGGAGGGAATAGCCTCTGGGGCCAACGTCCTGACTTTC. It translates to CAISAWEGIASGANVLTF.

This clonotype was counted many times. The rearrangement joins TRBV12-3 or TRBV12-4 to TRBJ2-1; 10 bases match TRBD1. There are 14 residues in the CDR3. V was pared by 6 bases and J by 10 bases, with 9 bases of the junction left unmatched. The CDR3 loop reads CASRFGQGGIEQFF. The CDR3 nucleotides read TGTGCCAGCAGGTTCGGACAGGGGGGGATCGAGCAGTTCTTC.

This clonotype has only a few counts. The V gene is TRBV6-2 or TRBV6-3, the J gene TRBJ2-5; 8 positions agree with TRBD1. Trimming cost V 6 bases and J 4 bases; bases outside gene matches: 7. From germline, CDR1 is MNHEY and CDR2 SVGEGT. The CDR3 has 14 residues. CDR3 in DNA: TGTGCCAGCAGACCAGGGGGCAGGGGAGAGACCCAGTACTTC. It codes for CASRPGGRGETQYF.

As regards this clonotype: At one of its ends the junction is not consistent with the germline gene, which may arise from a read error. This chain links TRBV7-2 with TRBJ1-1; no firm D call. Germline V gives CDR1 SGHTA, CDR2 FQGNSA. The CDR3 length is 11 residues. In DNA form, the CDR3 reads TGTGCCAGCAGCCCTCGAGGTCCCATGATCTTT. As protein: CASSPRGPMIF.

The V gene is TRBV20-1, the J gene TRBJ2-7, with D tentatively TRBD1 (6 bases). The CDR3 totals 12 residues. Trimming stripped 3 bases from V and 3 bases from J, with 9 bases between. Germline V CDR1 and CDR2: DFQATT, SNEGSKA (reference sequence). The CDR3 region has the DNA TGCAGTGCTAGGGACAGAAACTACGAGCAGTACTTC. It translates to CSARDRNYEQYF.

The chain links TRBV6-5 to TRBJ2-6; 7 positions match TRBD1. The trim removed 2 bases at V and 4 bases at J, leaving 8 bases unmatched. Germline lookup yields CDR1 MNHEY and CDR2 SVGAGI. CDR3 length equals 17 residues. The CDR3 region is CASSYETGLGGANVLTF. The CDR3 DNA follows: TGTGCCAGCAGTTACGAGACAGGGCTTGGGGGGGCCAACGTCCTGACTTTC.

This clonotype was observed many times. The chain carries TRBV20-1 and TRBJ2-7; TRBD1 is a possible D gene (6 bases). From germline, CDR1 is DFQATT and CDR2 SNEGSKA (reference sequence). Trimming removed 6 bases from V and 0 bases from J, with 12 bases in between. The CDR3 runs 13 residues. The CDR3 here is CSAEGTNSYEQYF. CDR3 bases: TGCAGTGCCGAGGGGACAAACTCCTACGAGCAGTACTTC.

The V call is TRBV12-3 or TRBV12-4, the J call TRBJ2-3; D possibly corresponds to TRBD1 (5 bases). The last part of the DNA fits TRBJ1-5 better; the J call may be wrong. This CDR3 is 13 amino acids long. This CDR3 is CASGSGATDTQHF. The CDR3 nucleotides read TGTGCCAGCGGGAGCGGGGCCACAGATACGCAGCATTTT.

CDR3 nucleotides: TGCAGTGCCACGACAGGGGTCCAGGACGAGCAGTACTTC. This encodes CSATTGVQDEQYF. The chain has TRBV20-1 and TRBJ2-7; 8 positions match TRBD1. The germline V gene has CDR1 DFQATT and CDR2 SNEGSKA (reference sequence). The CDR3 runs 13 residues. After removal of 6 bases from V and 5 bases from J, the junction contained 9 bases not matched to a gene.

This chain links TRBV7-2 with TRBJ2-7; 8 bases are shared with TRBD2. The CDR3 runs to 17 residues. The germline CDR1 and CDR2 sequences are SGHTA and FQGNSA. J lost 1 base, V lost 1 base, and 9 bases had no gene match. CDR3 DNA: TGTGCCAGCAGCTTAGGGTGGAGCGGGAGTAGATCCTACGAGCAGTACTTC. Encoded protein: CASSLGWSGSRSYEQYF.

Here the CDR3 reads CASRSRMGTVWYQPQHF. The CDR3 bases are TGTGCAAGTCGCTCACGGATGGGGACAGTTTGGTATCAGCCCCAGCATTTT. The J gene is TRBJ1-5, the V gene TRBV12-2; the D call in the table, TRBD1, was not verified against the DNA. TRBV12-2 is a recognized pseudogene. This CDR3 spans 17 amino acids.

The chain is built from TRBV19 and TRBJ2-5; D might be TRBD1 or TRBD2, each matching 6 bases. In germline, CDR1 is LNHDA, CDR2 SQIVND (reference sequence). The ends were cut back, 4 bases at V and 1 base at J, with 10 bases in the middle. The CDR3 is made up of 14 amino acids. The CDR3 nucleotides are TGTGCCAGTAGTACCCGGGGGCGCCAAGAGACCCAGTACTTC. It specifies CASSTRGRQETQYF.

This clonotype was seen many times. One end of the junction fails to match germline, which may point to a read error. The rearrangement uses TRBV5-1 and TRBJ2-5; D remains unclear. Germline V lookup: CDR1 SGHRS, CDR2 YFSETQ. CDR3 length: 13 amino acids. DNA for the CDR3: TGTGCCAGCAGTTTGGGCACCGGAGAGACCCAGTACTTC. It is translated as CASSLGTGETQYF.

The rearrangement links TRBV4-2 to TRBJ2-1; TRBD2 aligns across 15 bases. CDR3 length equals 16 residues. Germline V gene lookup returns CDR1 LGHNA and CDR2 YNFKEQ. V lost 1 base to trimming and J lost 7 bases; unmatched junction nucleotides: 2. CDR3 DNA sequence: TGTGCCAGCAGCCAAGTTGGGACTAGCGGGAGGAATGAGCAGTTCTTC. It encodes CASSQVGTSGRNEQFF.

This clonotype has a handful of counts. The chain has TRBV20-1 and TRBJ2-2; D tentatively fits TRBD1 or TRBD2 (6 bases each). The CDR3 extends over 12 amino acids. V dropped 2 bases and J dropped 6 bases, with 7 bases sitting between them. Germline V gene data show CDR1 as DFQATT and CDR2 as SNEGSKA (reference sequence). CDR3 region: CSARRGAGELFF. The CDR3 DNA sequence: TGCAGTGCTAGAAGGGGGGCCGGGGAGCTGTTTTTT.

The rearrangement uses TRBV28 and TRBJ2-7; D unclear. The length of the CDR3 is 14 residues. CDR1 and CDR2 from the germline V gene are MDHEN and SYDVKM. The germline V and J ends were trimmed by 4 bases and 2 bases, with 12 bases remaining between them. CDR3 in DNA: TGTGCCAGCAGTTCCCCGACGGTCCCCTACGAGCAGTACTTC. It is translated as CASSSPTVPYEQYF. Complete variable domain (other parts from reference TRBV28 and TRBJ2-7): DVKVTQSSRYLVKRTGEKVFLECVQDMDHENMFWYRQDPGLGLRLIYFSYDVKMKEKGDIPEGYSVSREKKERFSLILESASTNQTSMYLCASSSPTVPYEQYFGPGTRLTVT.

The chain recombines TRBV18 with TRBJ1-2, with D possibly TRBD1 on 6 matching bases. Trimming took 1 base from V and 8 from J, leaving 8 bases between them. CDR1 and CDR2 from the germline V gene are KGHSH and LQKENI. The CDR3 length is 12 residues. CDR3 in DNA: TGTGCCAGCTCACCACGGGACAACGGCTACACCTTC. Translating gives CASSPRDNGYTF.

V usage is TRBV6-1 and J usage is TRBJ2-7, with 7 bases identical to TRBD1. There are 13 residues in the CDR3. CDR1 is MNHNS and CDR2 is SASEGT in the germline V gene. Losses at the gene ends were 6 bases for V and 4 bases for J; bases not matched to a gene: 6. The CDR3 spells CASSKDRLYEQYF. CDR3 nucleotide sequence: TGTGCCAGCAGCAAGGACAGGCTATACGAGCAGTACTTC.